This T cell receptor (beta chain) was observed in a study of beta chain features in type 1 diabetes. Whole-study findings and limits: TCRB CDR3 length was moderately but significantly reduced in all four CD4+ subsets of Type 1 diabetes patients. High-TCR-expressing cells could be over-represented by cDNA sequencing. It was among patients, rather than healthy donors, that naive, central memory and Treg TCRB repertoires appeared more similar. PCR might pick shorter templates more often, in the same way for patients and controls.

The whole isolated RNA underwent reverse transcription, so sequencing captured expressed TCRB transcripts. Using immunoSEQ multiplex PCR, the repertoire was profiled, and TCRdb retains in-frame clones only, with some absent. The repertoire holds hundreds of thousands of clones, about an eighth seen once, with 0.022% in the top ten. As for this clone: Its antigen is currently unknown.

In total, each donor contributed a single heparinised blood draw that averaged roughly 110 mL. The V end lost 0 bases, the J end lost 3 bases, and 5 bases lay between the germline ends. Germline V gene data show CDR1 as LNHNV and CDR2 as YYDKDF (reference sequence). The CDR3 totals 13 residues. Sequenced material: naive CD4+ T cells from blood. V usage is TRBV15 and J usage is TRBJ2-5, with D unresolved. The TCR was taken from a man in his late teens or twenties with type 1 diabetes. Here the CDR3 DNA reads TGTGCCACCAGCAGAGAAGTTGAAGAGACCCAGTACTTC. It is translated as CATSREVEETQYF.